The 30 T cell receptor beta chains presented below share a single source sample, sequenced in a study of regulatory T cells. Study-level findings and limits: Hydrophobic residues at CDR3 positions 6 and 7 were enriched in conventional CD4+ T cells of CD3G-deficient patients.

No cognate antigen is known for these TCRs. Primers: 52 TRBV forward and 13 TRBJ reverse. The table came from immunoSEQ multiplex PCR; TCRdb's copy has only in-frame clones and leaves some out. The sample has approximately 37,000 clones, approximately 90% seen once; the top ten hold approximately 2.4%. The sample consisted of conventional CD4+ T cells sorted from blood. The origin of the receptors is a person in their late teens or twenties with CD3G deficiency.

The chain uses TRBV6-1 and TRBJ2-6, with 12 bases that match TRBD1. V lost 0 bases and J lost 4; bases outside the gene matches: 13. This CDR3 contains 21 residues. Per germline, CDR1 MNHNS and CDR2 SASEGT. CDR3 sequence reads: CASSEAPRDRGLVTGANVLTF. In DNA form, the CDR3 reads TGTGCCAGCAGTGAAGCGCCCCGGGACAGGGGGCTGGTGACCGGGGCCAACGTCCTGACTTTC.

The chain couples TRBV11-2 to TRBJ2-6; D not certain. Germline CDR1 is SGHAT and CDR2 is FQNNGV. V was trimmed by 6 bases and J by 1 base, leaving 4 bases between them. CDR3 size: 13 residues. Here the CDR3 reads CASRSSGANVLTF. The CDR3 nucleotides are TGTGCCAGCAGGTCTTCTGGGGCCAACGTCCTGACTTTC.

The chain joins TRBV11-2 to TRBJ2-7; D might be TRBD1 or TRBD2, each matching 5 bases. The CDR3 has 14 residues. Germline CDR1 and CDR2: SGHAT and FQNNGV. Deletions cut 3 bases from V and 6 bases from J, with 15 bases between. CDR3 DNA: TGTGCCAGCAGCTTTGGGGGTTCTACTATCGAGCAGTACTTC. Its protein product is CASSFGGSTIEQYF. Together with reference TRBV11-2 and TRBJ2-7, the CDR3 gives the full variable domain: EAGVAQSPRYKIIEKRQSVAFWCNPISGHATLYWYQQILGQGPKLLIQFQNNGVVDDSQLPKDRFSAERLKGVDSTLKIQPAKLEDSAVYLCASSFGGSTIEQYFGPGTRLTVT.

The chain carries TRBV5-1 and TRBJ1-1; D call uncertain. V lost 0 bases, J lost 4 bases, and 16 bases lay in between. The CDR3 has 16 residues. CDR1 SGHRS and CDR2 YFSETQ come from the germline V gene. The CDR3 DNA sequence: TGCGCCAGCAGCTTGGCCCCGACCTTGGTGGGCACTGAAGCTTTCTTT. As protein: CASSLAPTLVGTEAFF. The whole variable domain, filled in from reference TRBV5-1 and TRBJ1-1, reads KAGVTQTPRYLIKTRGQQVTLSCSPISGHRSVSWYQQTPGQGLQFLFEYFSETQRNKGNFPGRFSGRQFSNSRSEMNVSTLELGDSALYLCASSLAPTLVGTEAFFGQGTRLTVV.

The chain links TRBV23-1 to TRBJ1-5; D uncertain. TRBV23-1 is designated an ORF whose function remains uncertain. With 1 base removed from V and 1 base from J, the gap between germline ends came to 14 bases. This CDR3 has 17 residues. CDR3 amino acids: CASSQYCMMLSNQPQHF. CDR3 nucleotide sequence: TGCGCCAGCAGTCAATACTGCATGATGCTCAGCAATCAGCCCCAGCATTTT.

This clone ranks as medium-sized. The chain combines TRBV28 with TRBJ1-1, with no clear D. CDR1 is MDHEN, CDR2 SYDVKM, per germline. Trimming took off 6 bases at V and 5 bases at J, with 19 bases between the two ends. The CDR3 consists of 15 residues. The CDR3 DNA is TGTGCCAGCAGCCTCAGACGGACCCGGAGGACTGAAGCTTTCTTT. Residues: CASSLRRTRRTEAFF.

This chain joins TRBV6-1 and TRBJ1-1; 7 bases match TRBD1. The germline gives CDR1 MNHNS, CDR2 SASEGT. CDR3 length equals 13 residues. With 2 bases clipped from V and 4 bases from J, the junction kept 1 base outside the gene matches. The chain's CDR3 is CASSEQGGTEAFF. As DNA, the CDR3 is TGTGCCAGCAGTGAACAGGGGGGCACTGAAGCTTTCTTT.

The chain's CDR3 is CAISGQGGIEQYF. In DNA form, the CDR3 reads TGTGCCATCAGTGGCCAGGGAGGCATCGAGCAGTACTTC. The chain recombines TRBV10-3 with TRBJ2-7, with D perhaps TRBD2 (6 bases). V lost 4 bases to trimming and J lost 6 bases, with 13 bases between them. The CDR3 runs 13 residues. Germline assignment: CDR1 ENHRY and CDR2 SYGVKD.

DNA for the CDR3: TGTGCCAGCAGTTTGTCGGCGGTACCCGTAGCCAAAAACATTCAGTACTTC. This codes for CASSLSAVPVAKNIQYF. The chain is built from TRBV28 and TRBJ2-4; D gene ambiguous. The CDR3 totals 17 residues. Germline V gives CDR1 MDHEN, CDR2 SYDVKM. The V end was cut by 3 bases, the J end by 0 bases, with 15 bases between. Full variable domain (missing parts from reference TRBV28 and TRBJ2-4): DVKVTQSSRYLVKRTGEKVFLECVQDMDHENMFWYRQDPGLGLRLIYFSYDVKMKEKGDIPEGYSVSREKKERFSLILESASTNQTSMYLCASSLSAVPVAKNIQYFGAGTRLSVL.

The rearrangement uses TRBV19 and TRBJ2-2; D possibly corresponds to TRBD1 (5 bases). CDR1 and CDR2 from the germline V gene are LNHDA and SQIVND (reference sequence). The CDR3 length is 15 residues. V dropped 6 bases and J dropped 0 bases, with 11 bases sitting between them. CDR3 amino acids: CASRRTHSNTGELFF. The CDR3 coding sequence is TGTGCCAGTAGAAGGACACATTCGAACACCGGGGAGCTGTTTTTT.

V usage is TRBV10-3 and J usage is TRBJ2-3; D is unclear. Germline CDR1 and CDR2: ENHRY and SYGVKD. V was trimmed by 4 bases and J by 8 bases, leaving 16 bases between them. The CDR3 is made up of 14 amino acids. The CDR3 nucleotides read TGTGCCATCAGTGCCGCGACTGGCCCGTCTACGCAGTATTTT. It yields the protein CAISAATGPSTQYF.

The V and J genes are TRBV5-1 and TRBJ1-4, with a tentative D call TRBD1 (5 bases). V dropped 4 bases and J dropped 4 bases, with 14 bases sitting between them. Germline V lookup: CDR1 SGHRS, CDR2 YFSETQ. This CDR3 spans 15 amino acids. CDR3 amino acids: CASSQGGSSNEKLFF. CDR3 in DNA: TGCGCCAGCAGCCAGGGCGGCAGTAGTAATGAAAAACTGTTTTTT.

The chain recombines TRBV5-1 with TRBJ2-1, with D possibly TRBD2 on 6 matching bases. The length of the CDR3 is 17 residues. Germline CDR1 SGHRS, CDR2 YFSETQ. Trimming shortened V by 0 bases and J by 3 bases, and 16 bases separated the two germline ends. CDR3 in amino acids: CASSLASASDYYNEQFF. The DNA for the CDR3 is TGCGCCAGCAGCTTGGCTAGCGCGTCGGATTACTACAATGAGCAGTTCTTC.

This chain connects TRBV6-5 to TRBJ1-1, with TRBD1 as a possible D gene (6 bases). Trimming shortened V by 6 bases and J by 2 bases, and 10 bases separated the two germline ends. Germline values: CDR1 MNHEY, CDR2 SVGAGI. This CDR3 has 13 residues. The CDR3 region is CASRAGANTEAFF. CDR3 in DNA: TGTGCCAGCAGGGCGGGGGCCAACACTGAAGCTTTCTTT.

The CDR3 coding sequence is TGTGCCAGCAGGACGAACTACGAGCAGTACTTC. The encoded protein is CASRTNYEQYF. The gene calls are TRBV6-5 and TRBJ2-7, with D hard to call. This CDR3 has 11 amino acids. Germline CDR1 and CDR2: MNHEY and SVGAGI. V was clipped by 6 bases and J by 3 bases, with 6 bases between them.

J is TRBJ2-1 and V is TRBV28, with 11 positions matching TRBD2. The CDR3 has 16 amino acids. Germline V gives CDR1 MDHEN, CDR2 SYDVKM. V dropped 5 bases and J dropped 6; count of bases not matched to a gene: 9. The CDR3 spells CASSKALGLAVNEQFF. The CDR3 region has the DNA TGTGCCAGCAGTAAAGCCCTGGGACTAGCGGTCAATGAGCAGTTCTTC.

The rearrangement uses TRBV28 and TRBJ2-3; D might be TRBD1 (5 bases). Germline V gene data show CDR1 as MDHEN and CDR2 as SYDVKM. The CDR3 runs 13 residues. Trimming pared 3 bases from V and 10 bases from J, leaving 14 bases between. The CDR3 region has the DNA TGTGCCAGCAGTTTCGAGGACAACCGAGCGCAGTATTTT. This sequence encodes CASSFEDNRAQYF.

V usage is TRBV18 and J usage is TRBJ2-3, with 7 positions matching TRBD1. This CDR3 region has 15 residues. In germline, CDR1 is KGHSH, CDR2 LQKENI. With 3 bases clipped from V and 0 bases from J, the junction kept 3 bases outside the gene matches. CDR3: CASSPGTASTDTQYF. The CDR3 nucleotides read TGTGCCAGCTCACCGGGGACAGCTAGCACAGATACGCAGTATTTT.

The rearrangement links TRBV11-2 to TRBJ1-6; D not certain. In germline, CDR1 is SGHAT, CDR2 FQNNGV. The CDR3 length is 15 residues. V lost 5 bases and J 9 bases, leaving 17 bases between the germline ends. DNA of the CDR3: TGTGCCAGCAGCCGGGTATGGGGTAAAGGTTCACCCCTCCACTTT. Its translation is CASSRVWGKGSPLHF.

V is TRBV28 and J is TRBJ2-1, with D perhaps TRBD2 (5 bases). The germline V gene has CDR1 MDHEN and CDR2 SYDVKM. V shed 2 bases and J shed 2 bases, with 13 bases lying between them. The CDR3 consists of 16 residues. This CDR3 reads CASSLGSGPTYNEQFF. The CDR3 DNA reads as TGTGCCAGCAGTTTAGGAAGCGGCCCGACCTACAATGAGCAGTTCTTC. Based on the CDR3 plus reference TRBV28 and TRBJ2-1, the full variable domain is DVKVTQSSRYLVKRTGEKVFLECVQDMDHENMFWYRQDPGLGLRLIYFSYDVKMKEKGDIPEGYSVSREKKERFSLILESASTNQTSMYLCASSLGSGPTYNEQFFGPGTRLTVL.

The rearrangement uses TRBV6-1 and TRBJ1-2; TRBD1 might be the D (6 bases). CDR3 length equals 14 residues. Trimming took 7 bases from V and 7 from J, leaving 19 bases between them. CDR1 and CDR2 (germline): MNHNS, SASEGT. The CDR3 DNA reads TGTGCCAGCAACGGTGAGGGACACCTCGGTGGCTACACCTTC. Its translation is CASNGEGHLGGYTF.

The CDR3 coding sequence is TGTGCCAGCAGCTTAGAAGGTCGACACCCGTCCCAGTATTTT. Its translation is CASSLEGRHPSQYF. The chain joins TRBV7-8 to TRBJ2-3; D not resolved. V gave up 1 base and J gave up 12 bases, with 17 bases separating them. This CDR3 is built from 14 residues. Germline loops: CDR1 SGHVS, CDR2 FQNEAQ.

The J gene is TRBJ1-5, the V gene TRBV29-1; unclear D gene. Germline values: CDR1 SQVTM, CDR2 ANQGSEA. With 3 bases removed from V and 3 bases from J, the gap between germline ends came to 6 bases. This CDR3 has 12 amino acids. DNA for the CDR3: TGCAGCGTTGAGGGAATCAATCAGCCCCAGCATTTT. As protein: CSVEGINQPQHF.

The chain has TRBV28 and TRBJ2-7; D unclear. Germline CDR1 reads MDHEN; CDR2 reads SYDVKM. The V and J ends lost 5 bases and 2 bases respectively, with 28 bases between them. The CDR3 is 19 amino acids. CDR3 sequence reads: CASSPGPRSYVRATYEQYF. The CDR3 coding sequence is TGTGCCAGCAGTCCAGGCCCTAGATCGTACGTACGCGCAACCTACGAGCAGTACTTC.

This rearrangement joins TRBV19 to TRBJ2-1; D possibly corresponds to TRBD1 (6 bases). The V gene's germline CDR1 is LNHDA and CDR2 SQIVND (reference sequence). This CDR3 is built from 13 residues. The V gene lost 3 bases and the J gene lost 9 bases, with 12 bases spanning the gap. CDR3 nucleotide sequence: TGTGCCAGTAGTATTAACAGGGCCGGTGAGCAGTTCTTC. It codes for CASSINRAGEQFF.

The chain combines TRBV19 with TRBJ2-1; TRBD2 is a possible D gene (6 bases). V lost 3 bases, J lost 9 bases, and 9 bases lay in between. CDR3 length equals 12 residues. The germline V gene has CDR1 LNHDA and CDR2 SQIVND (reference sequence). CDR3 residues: CASSIYSGEQFF. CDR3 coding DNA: TGTGCCAGTAGTATCTATAGCGGTGAGCAGTTCTTC.

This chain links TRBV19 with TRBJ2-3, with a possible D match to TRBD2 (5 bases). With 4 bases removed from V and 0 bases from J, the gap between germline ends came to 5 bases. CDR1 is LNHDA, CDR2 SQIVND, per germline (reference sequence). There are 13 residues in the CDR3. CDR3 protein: CASSSGSTDTQYF. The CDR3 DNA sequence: TGTGCCAGTAGTAGCGGGAGCACAGATACGCAGTATTTT.

CDR3 sequence (DNA): TGTGCCAGCAGTTACGGGGGGACTGCCCGCGGTGAGCAGTTCTTC. This encodes CASSYGGTARGEQFF. This chain joins TRBV6-6 and TRBJ2-1, with D possibly matching TRBD2 (6 bases). The CDR3 contains 15 residues. V lost 2 bases to trimming and J lost 9 bases, with 17 bases between them. Germline V gene sequence: CDR1 MNHNY, CDR2 SVGAGI (reference sequence).

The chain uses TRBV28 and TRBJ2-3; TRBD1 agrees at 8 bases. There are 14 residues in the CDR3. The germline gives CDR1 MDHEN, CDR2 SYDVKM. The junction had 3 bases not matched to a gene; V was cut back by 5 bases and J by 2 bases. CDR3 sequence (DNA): TGTGCCAGCAGTCTGGGACAGGTCACAGATACGCAGTATTTT. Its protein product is CASSLGQVTDTQYF.

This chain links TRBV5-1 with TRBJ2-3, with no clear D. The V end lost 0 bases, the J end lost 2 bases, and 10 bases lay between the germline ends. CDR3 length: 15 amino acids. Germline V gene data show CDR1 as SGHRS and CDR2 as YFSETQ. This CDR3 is CASSLEGYVTDTQYF. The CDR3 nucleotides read TGCGCCAGCAGCTTGGAAGGGTACGTCACAGATACGCAGTATTTT. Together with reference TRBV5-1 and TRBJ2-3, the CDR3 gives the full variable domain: KAGVTQTPRYLIKTRGQQVTLSCSPISGHRSVSWYQQTPGQGLQFLFEYFSETQRNKGNFPGRFSGRQFSNSRSEMNVSTLELGDSALYLCASSLEGYVTDTQYFGPGTRLTVL.